A selection of T cell receptor beta chains follows, all from one sample in a study of blood T cell repertoires in COVID-19. The method was immunoSEQ multiplex PCR; TCRdb's version includes in-frame clones alone and lacks a portion of them. Of nearly 95,000 clones listed, more than 75% are singletons. Sequencing input: peripheral blood. The origin of the receptors is a woman aged 80 or older with acute or convalescent COVID-19. CDR3s include the opening cysteine and the closing phenylalanine or tryptophan. D genes are given only for firm matches. The size field is filled for only some rows; it gives once, few, many or a size class.

CASSQDAFSTGKGEGNTIYF	TGCGCCAGCAGCCAAGATGCTTTTTCGACAGGGAAGGGGGAAGGAAACACCATATATTTT	TRBJ1-3	TRBV4-1	-	TRBD1
CASSYSRSGDPLHF	TGTGCCAGCAGTTACTCGAGGTCGGGGGACCCCCTCCACTTT	TRBJ1-6	TRBV6-5	-	-
CASSRTGNYGYTF	TGTGCCAGCAGCAGGACAGGGAACTATGGCTACACCTTC	TRBJ1-2	TRBV6-5	-	TRBD1
CASSWDRDTEAFF	TGTGCCAGCAGCTGGGACAGGGATACTGAAGCTTTCTTT	TRBJ1-1	TRBV5-6	-	TRBD1
CASSEARHLGYTF	TGTGCCAGCAGTGAAGCGAGGCATCTCGGCTACACCTTC	TRBJ1-2	TRBV2	-	-
CASSLDGRPYGYTF	TGCGCCAGCAGCTTGGATGGCAGGCCCTATGGCTACACCTTC	TRBJ1-2	TRBV5-1	-	-
CASSFEGFGYTF	TGTGCCAGCAGCTTCGAGGGATTTGGCTACACCTTC	TRBJ1-2	TRBV7-8	-	-
CASSPGRQGRNEKLFF	TGTGCCAGCAGCCCCGGGAGACAGGGCCGAAATGAAAAACTGTTTTTT	TRBJ1-4	TRBV9	few	TRBD1
CASSSSGSGDEQYF	TGTGCCAGCAGTTCTAGCGGGAGTGGGGACGAGCAGTACTTC	TRBJ2-7	TRBV9	-	TRBD2
CAWSSGRVAREAFF	TGTGCCTGGAGTTCTGGGAGGGTGGCTAGGGAAGCTTTCTTT	TRBJ1-1	TRBV30	-	-
CASSFTQVGTGELFF	TGTGCCAGCAGCTTTACCCAGGTTGGCACCGGGGAGCTGTTTTTT	TRBJ2-2	TRBV5-6	once	-
CSGQWGDGYTF	TGCAGTGGCCAGTGGGGGGATGGCTACACCTTC	TRBJ1-2	TRBV20-1	few	-
CASSMVRGANTGELFF	TGTGCCAGTAGTATGGTTCGGGGGGCCAACACCGGGGAGCTGTTTTTT	TRBJ2-2	TRBV19	-	-
CASSQVEGWNYGYTF	TGTGCCAGCAGCCAAGTGGAGGGCTGGAACTATGGCTACACCTTC	TRBJ1-2	TRBV14	few	-
CAWSVRRGNTEAFF	TGTGCCTGGAGTGTACGTAGGGGGAACACTGAAGCTTTCTTT	TRBJ1-1	TRBV30	once	-
CATRTGGADTQYF	TGTGCCACAAGAACAGGGGGTGCAGATACGCAGTATTTT	TRBJ2-3	TRBV15	-	TRBD1
CASSFGRGNTEAFF	TGTGCCAGCAGCTTCGGACGGGGGAACACTGAAGCTTTCTTT	TRBJ1-1	TRBV11-2	-	-
CASSVGGQTGSGNTIYF	TGCGCCAGCAGCGTTGGGGGACAAACGGGCTCTGGAAACACCATATATTTT	TRBJ1-3	TRBV5-1	-	-
CASGVPGVRWAFF	TGTGCTAGTGGTGTTCCAGGGGTTCGTTGGGCTTTCTTT	TRBJ1-1	TRBV12-5	-	-
CAWSWRQRNYGYTF	TGTGCCTGGAGTTGGCGGCAGCGGAACTATGGCTACACCTTC	TRBJ1-2	TRBV30	-	-
CASSETSGGASRTDTQYF	TGTGCCAGTAGTGAAACTAGCGGGGGGGCCTCTCGCACAGATACGCAGTATTTT	TRBJ2-3	TRBV19	once	TRBD2
CAWSVQQGNQPQHF	TGTGCCTGGAGTGTACAACAGGGTAATCAGCCCCAGCATTTT	TRBJ1-5	TRBV30	-	-
CASSQGAEKLFF	TGTGCCAGTAGTCAAGGGGCCGAAAAACTGTTTTTT	TRBJ1-4	TRBV19	-	-
CASSHLTSGLTSFSYNEQFF	TGCGCCAGCAGTCATCTAACTAGCGGGTTAACCTCGTTCTCCTACAATGAGCAGTTCTTC	TRBJ2-1	TRBV23-1	few	TRBD2
CASSGTGGRQPQHF	TGTGCCAGTAGCGGGACAGGGGGTCGTCAGCCCCAGCATTTT	TRBJ1-5	TRBV19	-	TRBD1
CATSRDPLKGNTIYF	TGTGCCACCAGCAGAGATCCACTAAAGGGAAACACCATATATTTT	TRBJ1-3	TRBV15	-	-
CASSPEGQDTYGYTF	TGTGCCAGCTCACCAGAGGGACAGGACACCTATGGCTACACCTTC	TRBJ1-2	TRBV18	-	TRBD1
CASSLDGTQGDEQFF	TGTGCCAGCAGCTTAGATGGTACCCAAGGGGATGAGCAGTTCTTC	TRBJ2-1	TRBV7-2	few	-
CASRRQGASSEQYF	TGTGCCAGTAGGCGACAGGGGGCCTCCTCCGAGCAGTACTTC	TRBJ2-7	TRBV19	-	TRBD1
CASSPGTGSGNTIYF	TGTGCCAGCAGCCCTGGGACAGGCTCTGGAAACACCATATATTTT	TRBJ1-3	TRBV7-9	once	TRBD1
CASSLDIWSPLHF	TGTGCCAGCAGCTTAGACATTTGGTCACCCCTCCACTTT	TRBJ1-6	TRBV7-2	-	-
CASSESGSYNEQFF	TGTGCCAGCAGTGAGAGCGGAAGTTACAATGAGCAGTTCTTC	TRBJ2-1	TRBV2	few	-
CASSHYGRGTTEAFF	TGTGCCAGCAGCCATTATGGCAGGGGGACCACTGAAGCTTTCTTT	TRBJ1-1	TRBV3-1/TRBV3-2	-	TRBD1
CASSSERGAFF	TGTGCCAGCAGTTCGGAAAGAGGGGCTTTCTTT	TRBJ1-1	TRBV6-5	once	-
CASSESRGWGNQPQHF	TGCGCCAGCAGTGAGTCGAGGGGGTGGGGCAATCAGCCCCAGCATTTT	TRBJ1-5	TRBV10-1	-	-
CASSYSKAGTQYF	TGTGCCAGCAGTTACTCGAAAGCGGGTACGCAGTATTTT	TRBJ2-3	TRBV6-2/TRBV6-3	-	-
CASRDDSRVSGNTIYF	TGTGCCAGTAGGGATGACAGTCGGGTCTCTGGAAACACCATATATTTT	TRBJ1-3	TRBV19	-	-
CASSPRRAGDNEQFF	TGTGCCAGCAGCCCCCGGAGAGCGGGAGACAATGAGCAGTTCTTC	TRBJ2-1	TRBV11-2	-	TRBD2
CASSFRGAVGTDTQYF	TGTGCCAGCAGTTTTCGGGGGGCAGTGGGCACAGATACGCAGTATTTT	TRBJ2-3	TRBV28	-	-
CASSRSSGSLSNEQFF	TGTGCCAGCAGCCGTTCTAGCGGGAGCCTTAGCAATGAGCAGTTCTTC	TRBJ2-1	TRBV7-9	-	TRBD2
CASSTPGLAYEQYF	TGTGCCAGTAGTACACCGGGACTAGCCTACGAGCAGTACTTC	TRBJ2-7	TRBV19	-	TRBD2
CASSQDRGSETQYF	TGTGCCAGCAGCCAAGACAGGGGGTCAGAGACCCAGTACTTC	TRBJ2-5	TRBV7-3	few	TRBD1
CASKAYRVPAQYF	TGTGCCAGCAAAGCCTACAGGGTTCCTGCGCAGTATTTT	TRBJ2-3	TRBV12-3/TRBV12-4	once	-